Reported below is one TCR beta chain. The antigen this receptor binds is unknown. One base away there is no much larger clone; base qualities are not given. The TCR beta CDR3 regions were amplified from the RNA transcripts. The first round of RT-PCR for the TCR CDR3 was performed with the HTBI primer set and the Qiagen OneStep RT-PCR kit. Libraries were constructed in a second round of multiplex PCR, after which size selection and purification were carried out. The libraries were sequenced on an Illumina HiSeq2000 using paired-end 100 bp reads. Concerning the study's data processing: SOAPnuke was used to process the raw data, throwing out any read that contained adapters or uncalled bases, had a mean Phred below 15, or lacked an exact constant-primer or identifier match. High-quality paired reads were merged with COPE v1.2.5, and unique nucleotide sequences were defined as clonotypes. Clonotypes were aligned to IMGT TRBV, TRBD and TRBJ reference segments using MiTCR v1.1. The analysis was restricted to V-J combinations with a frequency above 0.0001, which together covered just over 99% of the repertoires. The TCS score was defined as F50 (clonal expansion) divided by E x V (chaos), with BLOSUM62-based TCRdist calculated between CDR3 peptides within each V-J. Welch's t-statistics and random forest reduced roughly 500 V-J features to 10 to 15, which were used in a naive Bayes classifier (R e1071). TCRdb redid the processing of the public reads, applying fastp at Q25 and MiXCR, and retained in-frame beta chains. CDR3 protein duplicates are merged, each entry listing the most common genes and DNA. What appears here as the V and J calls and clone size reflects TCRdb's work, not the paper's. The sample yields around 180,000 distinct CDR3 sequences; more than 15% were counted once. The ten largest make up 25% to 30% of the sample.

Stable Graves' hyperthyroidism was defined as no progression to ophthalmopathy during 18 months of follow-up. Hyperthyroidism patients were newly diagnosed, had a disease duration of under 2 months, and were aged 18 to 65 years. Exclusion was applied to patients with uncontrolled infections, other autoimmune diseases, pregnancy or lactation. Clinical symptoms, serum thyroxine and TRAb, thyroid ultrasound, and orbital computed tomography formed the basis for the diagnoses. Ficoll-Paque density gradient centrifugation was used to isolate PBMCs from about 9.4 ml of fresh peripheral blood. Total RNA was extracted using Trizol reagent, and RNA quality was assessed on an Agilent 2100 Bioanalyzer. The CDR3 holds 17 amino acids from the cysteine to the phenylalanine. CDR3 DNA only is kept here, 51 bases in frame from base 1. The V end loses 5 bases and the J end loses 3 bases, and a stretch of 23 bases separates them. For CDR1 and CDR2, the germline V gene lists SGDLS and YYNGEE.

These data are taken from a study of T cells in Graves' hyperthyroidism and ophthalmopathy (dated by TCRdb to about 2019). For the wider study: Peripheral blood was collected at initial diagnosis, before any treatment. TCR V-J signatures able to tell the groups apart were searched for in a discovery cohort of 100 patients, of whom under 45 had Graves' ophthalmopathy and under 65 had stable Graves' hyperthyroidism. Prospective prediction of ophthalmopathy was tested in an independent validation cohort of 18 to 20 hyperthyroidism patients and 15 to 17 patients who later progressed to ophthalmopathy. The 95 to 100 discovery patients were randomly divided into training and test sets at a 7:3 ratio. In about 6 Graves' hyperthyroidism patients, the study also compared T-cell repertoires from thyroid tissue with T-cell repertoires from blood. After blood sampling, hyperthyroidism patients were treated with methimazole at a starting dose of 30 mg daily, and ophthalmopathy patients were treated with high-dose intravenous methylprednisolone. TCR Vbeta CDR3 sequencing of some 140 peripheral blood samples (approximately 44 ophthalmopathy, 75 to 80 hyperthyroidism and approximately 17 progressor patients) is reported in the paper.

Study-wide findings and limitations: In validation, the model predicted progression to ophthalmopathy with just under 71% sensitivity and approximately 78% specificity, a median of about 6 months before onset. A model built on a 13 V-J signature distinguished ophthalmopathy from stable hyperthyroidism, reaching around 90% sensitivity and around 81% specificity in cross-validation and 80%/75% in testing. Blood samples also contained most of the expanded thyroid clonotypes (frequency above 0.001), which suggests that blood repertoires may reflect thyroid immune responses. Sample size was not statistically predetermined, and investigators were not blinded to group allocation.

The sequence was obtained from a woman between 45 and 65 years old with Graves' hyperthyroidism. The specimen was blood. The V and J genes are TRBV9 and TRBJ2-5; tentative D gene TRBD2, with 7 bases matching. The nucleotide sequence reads TGTGCCAGCAGTCATAGGACGACGGGGGGCGGAGAAGAGACCCAGTACTTC. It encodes CASSHRTTGGGEETQYF.